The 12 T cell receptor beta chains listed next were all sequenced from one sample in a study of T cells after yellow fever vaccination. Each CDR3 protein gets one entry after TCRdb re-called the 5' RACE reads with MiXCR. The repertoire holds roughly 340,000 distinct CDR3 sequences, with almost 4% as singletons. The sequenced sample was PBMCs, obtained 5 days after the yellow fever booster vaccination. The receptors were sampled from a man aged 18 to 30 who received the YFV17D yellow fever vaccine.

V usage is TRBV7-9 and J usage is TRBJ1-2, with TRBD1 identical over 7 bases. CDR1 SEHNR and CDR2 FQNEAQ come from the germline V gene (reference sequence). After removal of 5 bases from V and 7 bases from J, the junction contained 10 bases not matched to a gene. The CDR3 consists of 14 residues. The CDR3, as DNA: TGTGCCAGCAGCCGATGGACAGGCGGGTCTGGCTACACCTTC. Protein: CASSRWTGGSGYTF.

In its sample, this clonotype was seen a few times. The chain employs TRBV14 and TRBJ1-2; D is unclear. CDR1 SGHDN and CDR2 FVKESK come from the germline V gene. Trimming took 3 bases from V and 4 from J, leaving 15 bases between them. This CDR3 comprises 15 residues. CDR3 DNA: TGTGCCAGCAGCCAGGGAGATAAAGCTGGCTATGGCTACACCTTC. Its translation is CASSQGDKAGYGYTF.

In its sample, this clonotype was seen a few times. CDR3 bases: TGTGCCAGCAGCTTACAAGGTGCAGCGACAGTGACTAATGAAAAACTGTTTTTT. Translating it yields CASSLQGAATVTNEKLFF. This rearrangement joins TRBV7-8 to TRBJ1-4; D is perhaps TRBD1 (5 bases). This CDR3 is built from 18 residues. Germline V gives CDR1 SGHVS, CDR2 FQNEAQ. Trimming took off 2 bases at V and 2 bases at J, with 18 bases between the two ends.

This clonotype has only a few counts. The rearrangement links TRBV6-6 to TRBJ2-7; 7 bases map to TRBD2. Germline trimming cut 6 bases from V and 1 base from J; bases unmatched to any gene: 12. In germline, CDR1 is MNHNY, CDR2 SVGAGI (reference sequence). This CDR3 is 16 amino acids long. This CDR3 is CASRQPPGGSSYEQYF. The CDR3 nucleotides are TGTGCCAGCAGACAACCCCCCGGCGGGAGTTCCTACGAGCAGTACTTC.

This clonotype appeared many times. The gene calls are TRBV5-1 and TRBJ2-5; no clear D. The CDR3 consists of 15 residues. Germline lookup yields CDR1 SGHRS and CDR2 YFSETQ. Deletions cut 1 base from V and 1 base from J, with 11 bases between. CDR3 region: CASSLMAGAQETQYF. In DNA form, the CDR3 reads TGCGCCAGCAGCTTGATGGCAGGAGCCCAAGAGACCCAGTACTTC.

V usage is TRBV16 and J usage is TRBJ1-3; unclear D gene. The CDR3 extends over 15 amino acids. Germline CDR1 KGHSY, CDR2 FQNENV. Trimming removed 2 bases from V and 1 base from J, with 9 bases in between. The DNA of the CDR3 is TGTGCCAGCAGCCAACCGGGATCTTCTGGAAACACCATATATTTT. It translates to CASSQPGSSGNTIYF.

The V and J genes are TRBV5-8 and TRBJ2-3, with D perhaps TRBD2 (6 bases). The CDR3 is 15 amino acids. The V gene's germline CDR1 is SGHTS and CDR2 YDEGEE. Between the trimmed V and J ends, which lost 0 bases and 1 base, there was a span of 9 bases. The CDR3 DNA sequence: TGTGCCAGCAGCTTGGCGGGGGTGGGCACAGATACGCAGTATTTT. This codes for CASSLAGVGTDTQYF. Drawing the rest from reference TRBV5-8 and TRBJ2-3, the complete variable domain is EAGVTQSPTHLIKTRGQQATLRCSPISGHTSVYWYQQALGLGLQFLLWYDEGEERNRGNFPPRFSGRQFPNYSSELNVNALELEDSALYLCASSLAGVGTDTQYFGPGTRLTVL.

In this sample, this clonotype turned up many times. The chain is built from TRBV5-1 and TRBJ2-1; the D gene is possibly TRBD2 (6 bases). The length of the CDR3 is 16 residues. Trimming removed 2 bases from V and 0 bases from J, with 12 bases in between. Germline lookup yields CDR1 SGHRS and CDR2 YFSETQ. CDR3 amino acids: CASSLGGASSYNEQFF. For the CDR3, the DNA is TGCGCCAGCAGCTTAGGAGGGGCTAGCTCCTACAATGAGCAGTTCTTC.

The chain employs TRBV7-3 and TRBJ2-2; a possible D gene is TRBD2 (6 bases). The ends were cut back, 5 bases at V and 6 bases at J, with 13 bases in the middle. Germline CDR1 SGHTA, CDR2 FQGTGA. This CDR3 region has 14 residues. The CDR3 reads CASSPRTNPGELFF. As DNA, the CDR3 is TGTGCCAGCAGCCCTCGGACTAATCCCGGGGAGCTGTTTTTT.

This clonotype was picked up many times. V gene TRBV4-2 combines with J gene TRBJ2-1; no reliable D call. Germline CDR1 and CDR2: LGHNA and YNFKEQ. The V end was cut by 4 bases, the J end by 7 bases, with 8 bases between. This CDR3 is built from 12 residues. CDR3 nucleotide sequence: TGTGCCAGCAGCCCACGTAGGAATGAGCAGTTCTTC. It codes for CASSPRRNEQFF.

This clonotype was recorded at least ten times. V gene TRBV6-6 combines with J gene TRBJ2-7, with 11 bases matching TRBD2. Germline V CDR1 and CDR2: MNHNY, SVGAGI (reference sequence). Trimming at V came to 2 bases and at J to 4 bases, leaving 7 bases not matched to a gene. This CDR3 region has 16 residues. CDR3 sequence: CASSYPLAGGPYEQYV. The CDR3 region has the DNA TGTGCCAGCAGTTACCCCCTAGCGGGGGGCCCATACGAGCAGTACGTC.

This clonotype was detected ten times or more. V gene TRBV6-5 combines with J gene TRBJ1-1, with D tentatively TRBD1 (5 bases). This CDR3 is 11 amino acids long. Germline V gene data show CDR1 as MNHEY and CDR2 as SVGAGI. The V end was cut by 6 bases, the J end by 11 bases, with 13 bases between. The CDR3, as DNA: TGTGCCAGCAGAAATGGATACAGGGCTTTCTTT. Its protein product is CASRNGYRAFF.